This T cell receptor beta chain emerged from a study of T cells in Graves' hyperthyroidism and ophthalmopathy. Across the whole study: Peripheral blood collection took place at initial diagnosis, before any treatment. Notes on the study in general: A model using 13 V-J features told ophthalmopathy apart from stable hyperthyroidism.

The TCR beta CDR3 regions underwent amplification using RNA transcripts as the source. The TCR CDR3 first-round RT-PCR relied on the HTBI primer set. TCRdb itself ran the multiplex PCR reads through MiXCR, one entry per CDR3 protein. The sample yields 75,000 to 100,000 distinct CDR3 sequences, over 50% seen once. Trimming took 5 bases from V and 4 from J, leaving 15 bases between them. Germline CDR1 reads SNHLY; CDR2 reads FYNNEI. The CDR3 loop spans 15 amino acids. Diagnosing involved the use of clinical symptoms, serum thyroxine and TRAb, thyroid ultrasound and orbital computed tomography. About this clonotype: Its antigen remains unknown.

The chain couples TRBV2 to TRBJ1-5; perhaps TRBD1 as D (5 bases). The specimen sequenced was blood. The receptor was derived from a woman between 40 and 50 years old with Graves' hyperthyroidism. The CDR3 reads CASSKLWGGNQPQHF. In nucleotides, the CDR3 is TGTGCCAGCAGTAAGCTCTGGGGGGGTAATCAGCCCCAGCATTTT.